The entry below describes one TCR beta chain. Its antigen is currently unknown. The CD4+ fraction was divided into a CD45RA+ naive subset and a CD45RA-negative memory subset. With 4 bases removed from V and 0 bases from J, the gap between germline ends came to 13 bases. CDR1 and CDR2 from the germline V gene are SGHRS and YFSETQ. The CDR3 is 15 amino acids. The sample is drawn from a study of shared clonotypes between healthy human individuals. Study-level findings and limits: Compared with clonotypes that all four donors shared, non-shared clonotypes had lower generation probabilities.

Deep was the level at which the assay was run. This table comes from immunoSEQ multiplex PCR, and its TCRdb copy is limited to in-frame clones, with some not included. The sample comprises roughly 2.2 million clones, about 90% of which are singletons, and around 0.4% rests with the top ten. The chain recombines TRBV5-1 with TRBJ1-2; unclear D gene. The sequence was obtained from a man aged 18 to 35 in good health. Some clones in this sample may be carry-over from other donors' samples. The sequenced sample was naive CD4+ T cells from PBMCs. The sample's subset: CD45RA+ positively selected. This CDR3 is CASSGPHGPNYGYTF. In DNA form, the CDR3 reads TGCGCCAGCAGCGGCCCCCACGGCCCTAACTATGGCTACACCTTC.